This TCR beta chain was captured in a study of blood T cell repertoires in COVID-19. The wider study: The United States, Italy and Spain provided the acute and convalescent COVID-19 samples. T cells, B-cell-depleted T cells, or PBMCs supplied cDNA or gDNA.

The authors' processing: Reference gene primer amplification gave nucleated cell count estimates. Here immunoSEQ multiplex PCR was the method, and the copy in TCRdb shows in-frame clones only, minus some. That table gives V, J and clone size, and the DNA gave D and trimming. The sample lists fewer than 700,000 clones; 85% to 90% were seen once. Patients in Seattle were enrolled during active infection, then followed longitudinally. CDR3 length: 18 residues. J lost 2 bases, V lost 0 bases, and 9 bases had no gene match. CDR1 and CDR2 (germline): LGHNT, FRNRAP. Source material: peripheral blood. V is TRBV12-5 and J is TRBJ2-1; 8 bases are shared with TRBD2. The receptor comes from a woman between 45 and 60 years old with COVID-19, enrolled during active disease. The CDR3, as DNA: TGTGCTAGTGGTTTGGTACTTATTCCCGGGGGGGCCTACAATGAGCAGTTCTTC. This encodes CASGLVLIPGGAYNEQFF.